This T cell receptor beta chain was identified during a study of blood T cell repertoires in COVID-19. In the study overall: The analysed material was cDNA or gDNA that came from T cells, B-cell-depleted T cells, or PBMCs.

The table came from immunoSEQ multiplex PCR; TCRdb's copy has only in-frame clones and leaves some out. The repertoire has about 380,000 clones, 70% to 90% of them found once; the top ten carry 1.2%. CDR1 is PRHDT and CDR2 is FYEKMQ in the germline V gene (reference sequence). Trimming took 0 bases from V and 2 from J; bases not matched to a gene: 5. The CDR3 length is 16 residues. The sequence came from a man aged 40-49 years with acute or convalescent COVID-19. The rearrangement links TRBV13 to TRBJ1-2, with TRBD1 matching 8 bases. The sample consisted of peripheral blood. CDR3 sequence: CASSLGLQGDNYGYTF. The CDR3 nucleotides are TGTGCCAGCAGCTTAGGGTTACAGGGGGACAACTATGGCTACACCTTC.